This T cell receptor beta chain was captured in a study of cytomegalovirus exposure and HLA in healthy donors. The ends were cut back, 6 bases at V and 8 bases at J, with 4 bases in the middle. This CDR3 comprises 10 residues. The germline V gene has CDR1 MDHEN and CDR2 SYDVKM. A multiplex PCR was run with 60 Vbeta primers and 13 Jbeta primers. Profiled with immunoSEQ multiplex PCR; TCRdb holds only in-frame clones, not every one. The data contain 110,000 to 150,000 clones, 70% of them singletons. Every donor was a healthy person donating bone marrow. Sequenced: PBMCs. The sequence derives from a woman in her sixties in good health and CMV-seropositive. The chain combines TRBV28 with TRBJ1-4; D remains ambiguous. The CDR3 nucleotides read TGTGCCAGCAGCTCCGAAAAACTGTTTTTT. Protein sequence: CASSSEKLFF.